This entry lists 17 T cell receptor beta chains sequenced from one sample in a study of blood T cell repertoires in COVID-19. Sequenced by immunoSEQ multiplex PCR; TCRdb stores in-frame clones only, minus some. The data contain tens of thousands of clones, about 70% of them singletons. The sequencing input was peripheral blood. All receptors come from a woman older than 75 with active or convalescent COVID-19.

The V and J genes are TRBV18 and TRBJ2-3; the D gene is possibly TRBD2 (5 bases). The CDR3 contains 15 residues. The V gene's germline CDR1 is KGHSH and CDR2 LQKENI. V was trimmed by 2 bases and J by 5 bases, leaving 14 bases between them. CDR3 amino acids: CASSPGATAGDTQYF. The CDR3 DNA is TGTGCCAGCTCACCAGGCGCCACCGCGGGAGATACGCAGTATTTT.

The CDR3 DNA follows: TGTGCCAGCAGTAGGGCAGGGGAAACCTATGGCTACACCTTC. Translation: CASSRAGETYGYTF. The chain has TRBV6-5 and TRBJ1-2, with D possibly TRBD1 on 6 matching bases. V lost 5 bases, J lost 4 bases, and 14 bases lay in between. Germline V lookup: CDR1 MNHEY, CDR2 SVGAGI. CDR3 length: 14 residues.

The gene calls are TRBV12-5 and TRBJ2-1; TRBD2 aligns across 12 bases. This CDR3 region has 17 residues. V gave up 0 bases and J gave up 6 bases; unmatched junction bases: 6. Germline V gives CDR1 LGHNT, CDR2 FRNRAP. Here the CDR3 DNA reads TGTGCTAGTGGTTTGGTACTGACTAGCGGGGGCCCCAATGAGCAGTTCTTC. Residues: CASGLVLTSGGPNEQFF. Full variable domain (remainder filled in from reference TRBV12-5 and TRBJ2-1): DARVTQTPRHKVTEMGQEVTMRCQPILGHNTVFWYRQTMMQGLELLAYFRNRAPLDDSGMPKDRFSAEMPDATLATLKIQPSEPRDSAVYFCASGLVLTSGGPNEQFFGPGTRLTVL.

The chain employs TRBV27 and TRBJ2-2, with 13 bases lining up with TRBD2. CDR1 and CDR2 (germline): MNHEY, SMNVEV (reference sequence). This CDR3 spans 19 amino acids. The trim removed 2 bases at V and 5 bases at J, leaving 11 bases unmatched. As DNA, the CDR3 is TGTGCCAGCAGTTTAATCCAGGGACTAGCGGGGTTCAGGACCGGGGAGCTGTTTTTT. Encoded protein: CASSLIQGLAGFRTGELFF.

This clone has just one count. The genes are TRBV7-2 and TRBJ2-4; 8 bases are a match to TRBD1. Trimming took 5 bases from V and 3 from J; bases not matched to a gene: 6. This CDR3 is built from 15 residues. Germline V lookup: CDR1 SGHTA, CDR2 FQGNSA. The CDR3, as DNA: TGTGCCAGCAGCGACCGCAGGGGGCACAAAAACATTCAGTACTTC. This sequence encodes CASSDRRGHKNIQYF.

The CDR3 DNA sequence: TGTGCCAGCAGTTTGTTGGGCGGGGGGAGCACAGATACGCAGTATTTT. It codes for CASSLLGGGSTDTQYF. This chain links TRBV28 with TRBJ2-3; 8 nucleotides match TRBD2. Trimming removed 3 bases from V and 0 bases from J; junction bases left unmatched: 5. CDR1 and CDR2 (germline): MDHEN, SYDVKM. CDR3 size: 16 residues.

CDR3 bases: TGTGCCAGTAGTATCAGCGTAGAGGGGGAATCGTCTGGAAACACCATATATTTT. It specifies CASSISVEGESSGNTIYF. The chain has TRBV19 and TRBJ1-3; D is possibly TRBD1 (6 bases). Trimming took off 3 bases at V and 1 base at J, with 19 bases between the two ends. This CDR3 contains 18 residues. Looked up from germline, CDR1 is LNHDA and CDR2 is SQIVND (reference sequence).

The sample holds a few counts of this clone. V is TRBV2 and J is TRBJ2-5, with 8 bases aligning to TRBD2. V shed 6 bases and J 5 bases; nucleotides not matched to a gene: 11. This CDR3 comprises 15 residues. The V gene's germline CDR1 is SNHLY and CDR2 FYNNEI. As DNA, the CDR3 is TGTGCCAGCAGCGGAGATTCTAGCGGGTCGGAGACCCAGTACTTC. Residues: CASSGDSSGSETQYF.

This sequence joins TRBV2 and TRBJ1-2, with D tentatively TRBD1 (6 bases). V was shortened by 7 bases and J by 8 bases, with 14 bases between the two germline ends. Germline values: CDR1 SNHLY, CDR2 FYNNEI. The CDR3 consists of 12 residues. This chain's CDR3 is CASKGEIGGYTF. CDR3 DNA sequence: TGTGCCAGCAAGGGGGAGATAGGCGGCTACACCTTC.

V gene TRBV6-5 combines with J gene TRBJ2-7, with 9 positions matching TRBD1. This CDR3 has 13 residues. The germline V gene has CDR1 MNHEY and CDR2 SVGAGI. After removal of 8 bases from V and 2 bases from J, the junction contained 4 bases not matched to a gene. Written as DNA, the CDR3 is TGTGCCAGCGATGGACAGGGGCCCTACGAGCAGTACTTC. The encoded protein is CASDGQGPYEQYF.

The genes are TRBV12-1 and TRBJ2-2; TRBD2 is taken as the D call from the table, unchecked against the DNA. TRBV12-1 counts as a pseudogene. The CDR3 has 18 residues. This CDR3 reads CASSVELAGGPNTGELFF. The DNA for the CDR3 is TGTGCCAGCAGCGTAGAACTAGCGGGGGGCCCGAACACCGGGGAGCTGTTTTTT.

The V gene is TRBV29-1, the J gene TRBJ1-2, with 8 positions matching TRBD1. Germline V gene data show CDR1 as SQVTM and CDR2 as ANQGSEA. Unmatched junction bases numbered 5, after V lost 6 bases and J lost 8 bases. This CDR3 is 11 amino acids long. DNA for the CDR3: TGCAGCGTCGCAGGGGGCGAGGGCTACACCTTC. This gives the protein CSVAGGEGYTF.

CDR3 region: CAISEGSGPQETQYF. In DNA, the CDR3 is TGTGCCATCAGTGAGGGTAGCGGGCCTCAAGAGACCCAGTACTTC. The chain combines TRBV10-3 with TRBJ2-5, with 7 bases identical to TRBD2. This CDR3 has 15 residues. The germline gives CDR1 ENHRY, CDR2 SYGVKD. The trim removed 2 bases at V and 2 bases at J, leaving 5 bases unmatched.

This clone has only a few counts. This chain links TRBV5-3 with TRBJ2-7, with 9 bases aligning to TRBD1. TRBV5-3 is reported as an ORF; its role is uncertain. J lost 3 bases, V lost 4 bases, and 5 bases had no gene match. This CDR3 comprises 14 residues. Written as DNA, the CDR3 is TGTGCCAGAAGCAACCGGGACAGGGACTACGAGCAGTACTTC. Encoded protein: CARSNRDRDYEQYF.

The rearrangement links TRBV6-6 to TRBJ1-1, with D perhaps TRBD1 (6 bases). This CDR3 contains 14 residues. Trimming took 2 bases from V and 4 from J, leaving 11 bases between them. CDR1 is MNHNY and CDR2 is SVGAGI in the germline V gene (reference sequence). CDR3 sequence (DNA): TGTGCCAGCAGTTACGGGGGCGCGAGCACTGAAGCTTTCTTT. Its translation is CASSYGGASTEAFF.

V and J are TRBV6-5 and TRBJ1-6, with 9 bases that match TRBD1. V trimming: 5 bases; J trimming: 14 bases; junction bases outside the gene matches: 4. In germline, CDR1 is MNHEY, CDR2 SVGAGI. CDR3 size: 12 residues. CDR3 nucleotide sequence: TGTGCCAGCAGTCGACAGGGGGGTACCCTCCACTTT. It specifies CASSRQGGTLHF.

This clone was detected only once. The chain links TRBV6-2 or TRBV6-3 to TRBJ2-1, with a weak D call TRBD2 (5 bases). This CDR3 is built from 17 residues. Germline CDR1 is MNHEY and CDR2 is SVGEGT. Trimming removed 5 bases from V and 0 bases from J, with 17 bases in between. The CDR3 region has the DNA TGTGCCAGCAGTAGAGATGGGAGTGGGGTCTCCTACAATGAGCAGTTCTTC. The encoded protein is CASSRDGSGVSYNEQFF.